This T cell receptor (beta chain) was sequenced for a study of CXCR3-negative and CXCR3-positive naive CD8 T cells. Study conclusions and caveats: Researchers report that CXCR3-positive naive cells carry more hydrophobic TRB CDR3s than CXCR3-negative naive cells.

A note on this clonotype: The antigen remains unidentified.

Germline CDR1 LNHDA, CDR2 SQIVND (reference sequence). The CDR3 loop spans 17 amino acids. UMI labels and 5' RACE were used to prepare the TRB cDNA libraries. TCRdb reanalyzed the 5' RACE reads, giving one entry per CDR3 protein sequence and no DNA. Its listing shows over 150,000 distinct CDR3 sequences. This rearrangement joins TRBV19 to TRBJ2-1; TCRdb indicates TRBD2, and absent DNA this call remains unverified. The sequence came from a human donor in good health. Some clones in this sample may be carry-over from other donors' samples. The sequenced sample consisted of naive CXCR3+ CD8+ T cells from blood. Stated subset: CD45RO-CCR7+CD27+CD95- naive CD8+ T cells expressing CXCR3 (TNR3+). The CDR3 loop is CASSMSAGGASYNEQFF.